Presented here are 14 T cell receptor beta chains from one specimen sequenced in a study of blood T cell repertoires in COVID-19. Sequencing was performed with immunoSEQ multiplex PCR; in TCRdb, only in-frame clones are kept and a portion is missing. Of approximately 150,000 clones listed, roughly three quarters were seen once; the top ten hold around 4%. Sequencing was carried out using peripheral blood. The receptor source for this set is a man aged 55-75 years with acute or convalescent COVID-19.

The gene calls are TRBV19 and TRBJ2-1; tentative D call: TRBD1 (6 bases). The CDR3 contains 14 residues. Germline V gives CDR1 LNHDA, CDR2 SQIVND (reference sequence). Trimming pared 7 bases from V and 5 bases from J, leaving 15 bases between. CDR3 bases: TGTGCCAGTAAAGCGAGGCGGACAGACAATGAGCAGTTCTTC. It specifies CASKARRTDNEQFF.

The rearrangement uses TRBV25-1 and TRBJ2-5; TRBD1 aligns across 8 bases. Germline V CDR1 and CDR2: MGHDK, SYGVNS. The CDR3 runs 16 residues. J gave up 2 bases and V 6 bases, and 11 bases lay outside the gene matches. For the CDR3, the DNA is TGTGCCAGCAGCCCTAGAGGACAGGGAAGGCAAGAGACCCAGTACTTC. It specifies CASSPRGQGRQETQYF. The variable domain in full, completed from reference TRBV25-1 and TRBJ2-5, reads EADIYQTPRYLVIGTGKKITLECSQTMGHDKMYWYQQDPGMELHLIHYSYGVNSTEKGDLSSESTVSRIRTEHFPLTLESARPSHTSQYLCASSPRGQGRQETQYFGPGTRLLVL.

Concerning this clone itself: Other DNA sequences in the sample encode the same CDR3. The chain links TRBV2 to TRBJ2-5; D ambiguous. Germline V gene lookup returns CDR1 SNHLY and CDR2 FYNNEI. This CDR3 is 11 amino acids long. V lost 8 bases to trimming and J lost 0 bases, with 4 bases between them. The CDR3 reads CASSYQETQYF. CDR3 sequence (DNA): TGTGCCAGCTCATACCAAGAGACCCAGTACTTC.

This clone was recorded at least ten times. The J gene is TRBJ2-7, the V gene TRBV6-5; TRBD1 aligns across 7 bases. CDR3 size: 14 residues. In germline, CDR1 is MNHEY, CDR2 SVGAGI. Trimming cost V 6 bases and J 4 bases; bases outside gene matches: 9. Here the CDR3 reads CASSSRDRDYEQYF. CDR3 nucleotides: TGTGCCAGCAGCTCTCGAGACAGGGATTACGAGCAGTACTTC.

The chain carries TRBV7-2 and TRBJ2-7; D remains unclear. V was shortened by 7 bases and J by 3 bases, with 13 bases between the two germline ends. Germline CDR1 is SGHTA and CDR2 is FQGNSA. This CDR3 is 13 amino acids long. The CDR3 nucleotides are TGTGCCAGCAACCTACCCCAAGACTACGAGCAGTACTTC. Translated, it gives CASNLPQDYEQYF.

The CDR3 DNA follows: TGTGCCAGCAGTTACGGGAGCGCCCAAGAGACCCAGTACTTC. Protein product: CASSYGSAQETQYF. V gene TRBV6-5 combines with J gene TRBJ2-5; tentatively, D is TRBD2 (5 bases). V lost 2 bases to trimming and J lost 1 base, with 8 bases between them. The germline V gene encodes CDR1 MNHEY and CDR2 SVGAGI. The CDR3 covers 14 residues.

This clone was observed a handful of times. The chain couples TRBV28 to TRBJ1-2; perhaps TRBD1 as D (5 bases). Germline V gives CDR1 MDHEN, CDR2 SYDVKM. The CDR3 loop spans 16 amino acids. V lost 4 bases, J lost 1 base, and 16 bases lay in between. This CDR3 reads CASSSISGEFNYGYTF. In DNA form, the CDR3 reads TGTGCCAGCAGTTCCATTTCGGGGGAGTTTAACTATGGCTACACCTTC.

The rearrangement uses TRBV7-9 and TRBJ1-5, with TRBD1 as a possible D gene (5 bases). CDR3 length equals 16 residues. Germline CDR1 and CDR2: SEHNR and FQNEAQ (reference sequence). V shed 5 bases and J shed 4 bases, with 18 bases lying between them. For the CDR3, the DNA is TGTGCCAGCAGCCCCGCCCATCAGGGTTCTAATCAGCCCCAGCATTTT. Protein sequence: CASSPAHQGSNQPQHF.

V and J are TRBV29-1 and TRBJ2-3; D call uncertain. This CDR3 contains 9 residues. The germline V gene has CDR1 SQVTM and CDR2 ANQGSEA. Trimming cost V 4 bases and J 6 bases, with 2 bases left between them. The CDR3, as DNA: TGCAGCGTTGCGGATACGCAGTATTTT. This codes for CSVADTQYF.

The chain's CDR3 is CASSSTGNEQFF. The CDR3, as DNA: TGTGCCAGCAGTTCGACAGGGAATGAGCAGTTCTTC. The rearrangement uses TRBV12-3 or TRBV12-4 and TRBJ2-1; TRBD1 aligns across 7 bases. V lost 4 bases and J lost 7; bases outside the gene matches: 1. The CDR3 sequence is 12 residues long.

The J gene is TRBJ2-1, the V gene TRBV10-3; TRBD2 aligns across 7 bases. The CDR3 covers 12 residues. The germline V gene has CDR1 ENHRY and CDR2 SYGVKD. V dropped 8 bases and J dropped 5; count of bases not matched to a gene: 3. The CDR3 sequence: CAIGAGDNEQFF. CDR3 nucleotide sequence: TGTGCCATCGGTGCGGGAGACAATGAGCAGTTCTTC.

The chain combines TRBV19 with TRBJ2-7; D is perhaps TRBD1 (5 bases). Between the trimmed V and J ends, which lost 4 bases and 3 bases, there was a span of 13 bases. Looked up from germline, CDR1 is LNHDA and CDR2 is SQIVND (reference sequence). This CDR3 has 14 amino acids. CDR3 region: CASSNQGRGYEQYF. The CDR3 DNA follows: TGTGCCAGTAGTAATCAGGGAAGGGGCTACGAGCAGTACTTC.

This chain connects TRBV28 to TRBJ1-1, with D perhaps matching TRBD1 (5 bases). Germline lookup yields CDR1 MDHEN and CDR2 SYDVKM. V shed 7 bases and J shed 5 bases, with 20 bases lying between them. This CDR3 region has 15 residues. CDR3 sequence: CASTLTWGESTEAFF. The CDR3 DNA is TGTGCCAGCACCCTAACGTGGGGGGAAAGTACTGAAGCTTTCTTT.

The rearrangement uses TRBV4-2 and TRBJ1-3, with 9 bases lining up with TRBD1. V was pared by 3 bases and J by 2 bases, with 5 bases of the junction left unmatched. Per the germline V gene, CDR1 is LGHNA and CDR2 is YNFKEQ. The CDR3 runs 16 residues. CDR3 sequence reads: CASSQGDRAAGNTIYF. Here the CDR3 DNA reads TGTGCCAGCAGCCAGGGGGACAGGGCTGCTGGAAACACCATATATTTT.